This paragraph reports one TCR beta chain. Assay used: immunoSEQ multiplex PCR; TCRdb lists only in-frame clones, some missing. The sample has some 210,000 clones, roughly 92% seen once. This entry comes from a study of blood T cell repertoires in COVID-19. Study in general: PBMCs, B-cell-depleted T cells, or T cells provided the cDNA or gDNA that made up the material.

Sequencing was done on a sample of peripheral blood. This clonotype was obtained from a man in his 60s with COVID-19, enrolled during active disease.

The CDR3 loop is CASSLDGRTEAFF. DNA for the CDR3: TGTGCCAGCAGCTTGGATGGGAGGACTGAAGCTTTCTTT. This chain joins TRBV5-4 and TRBJ1-1; D gene ambiguous. Germline V gene data show CDR1 as SGHNT and CDR2 as YYREEE (reference sequence). Between the trimmed V and J ends, which lost 0 bases and 5 bases, there was a span of 8 bases. The length of the CDR3 is 13 residues. Full variable domain (missing parts from reference TRBV5-4 and TRBJ1-1): ETGVTQSPTHLIKTRGQQVTLRCSSQSGHNTVSWYQQALGQGPQFIFQYYREEENGRGNFPPRFSGLQFPNYSSELNVNALELDDSALYLCASSLDGRTEAFFGQGTRLTVV.